This TCR beta chain was documented in a study of T cell repertoires in cytomegalovirus infection (dated by TCRdb to 2018 to 2020). About the study as a whole: Donor HLA type was relevant to the analysis, because carriage of CMV infection together with the matching HLA type was indicated by public TCR beta signatures.

Broader findings and caveats from the paper: Cumulative frequency of public TCR beta family members discriminated carriers of CMV infection plus the relevant HLA type in this cohort and an independent 352-donor cohort. The ex vivo response was dominated by HLA-C-restricted CMV-specific TCR beta clonotypes, which also provided the single most frequent clonotype in two of eight donors.

With respect to this clonotype: Its recognized antigen is unknown. Qualities for individual bases were not recorded, and no much larger clone is one base off.

V loses 6 bases, J loses 7 bases, and the germline ends lie 9 bases apart. The CDR3 has 11 amino acids, counting the end cysteine and phenylalanine. Kept here is only the CDR3 DNA, which spans 33 bases and is read in frame from base 1. TCRdb records Illumina HiSeq 1500 as the sequencer. TCRdb reprocessing: public reads trimmed at Q25 with fastp, clones called with MiXCR, in-frame beta chains kept. Here each entry gathers all rows of one CDR3 protein and keeps the most common genes and DNA. The sample records 57,000 or so distinct CDR3 sequences, roughly 32% of which are singletons. Roughly 70% of the sample goes to the ten largest clones.

The rearrangement joined TRBV12-3 or TRBV12-4 to TRBJ2-5, with the D segment identity uncertain. Sequencing was done on a sample of PBMCs, sequenced either directly or after in vitro stimulation (not recorded which). The sequence came from a human donor in good health (CMV status not recorded). Some clones in this sample may be carry-over from other donors' samples. The DNA sequence follows: TGTGCCAGCAGCCGGACGGGGACCCAGTACTTC. This encodes CASSRTGTQYF.